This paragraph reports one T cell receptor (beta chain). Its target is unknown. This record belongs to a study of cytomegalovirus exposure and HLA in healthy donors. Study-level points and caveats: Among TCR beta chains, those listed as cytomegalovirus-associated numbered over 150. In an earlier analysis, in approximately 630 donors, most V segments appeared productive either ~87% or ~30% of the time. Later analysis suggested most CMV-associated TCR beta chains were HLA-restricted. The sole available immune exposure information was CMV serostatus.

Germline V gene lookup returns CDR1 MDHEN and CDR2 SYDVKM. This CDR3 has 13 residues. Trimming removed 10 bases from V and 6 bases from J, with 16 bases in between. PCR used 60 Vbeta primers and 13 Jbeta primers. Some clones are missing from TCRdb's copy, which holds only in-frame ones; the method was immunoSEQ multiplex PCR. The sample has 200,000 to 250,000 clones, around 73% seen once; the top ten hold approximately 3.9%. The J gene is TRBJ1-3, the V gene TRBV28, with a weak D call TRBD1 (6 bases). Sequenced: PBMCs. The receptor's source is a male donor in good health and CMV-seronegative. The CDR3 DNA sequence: TGTGCCACCCACGACAGGACTGCAAACACCATATATTTT. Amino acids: CATHDRTANTIYF.